What follows is one T cell receptor (beta chain) and its context. This sample is drawn from a study of control samples from healthy donors and cancer patients. The V end was cut by 1 base, the J end by 6 bases, with 7 bases between. Germline V gene data show CDR1 as LGHDT and CDR2 as YNNKEL (reference sequence). The CDR3 covers 13 residues. Sequenced by immunoSEQ multiplex PCR; TCRdb stores in-frame clones only, minus some. Here the sample spans over 85,000 clones, 70% to 90% being singletons. The V and J genes are TRBV3-1 (or the pseudogene TRBV3-2) and TRBJ2-1; D is unclear. The specimen sequenced was PBMCs. The TCR was taken from a woman aged 55-70 years with lung cancer. CDR3 sequence (DNA): TGTGCCAGCAGCCAAGCAGGAGTCAATGAGCAGTTCTTC. Protein: CASSQAGVNEQFF.